The 20 T cell receptor beta chains in this list originate from one sample, sequenced in a study of T cell responses to AZD1222 COVID-19 vaccine. Generated by immunoSEQ multiplex PCR, the TCRdb table keeps only in-frame clones and is missing some. Of roughly 72,000 clones listed, roughly 85% are singletons. This sample comprised peripheral blood, obtained on day 0 of AZD1222 vaccination. Receptors originate from an adult in good health.

The rearrangement uses TRBV7-3 and TRBJ2-1; possibly TRBD2 for D (5 bases). Deletions cut 5 bases from V and 0 bases from J, with 14 bases between. The CDR3 sequence is 16 residues long. Germline assignment: CDR1 SGHTA and CDR2 FQGTGA. This chain's CDR3 is CASSPPGVSSYNEQFF. DNA of the CDR3: TGTGCCAGCAGCCCGCCCGGGGTGAGCTCCTACAATGAGCAGTTCTTC. Together with reference TRBV7-3 and TRBJ2-1, the CDR3 gives the full variable domain: GAGVSQTPSNKVTEKGKYVELRCDPISGHTALYWYRQSLGQGPEFLIYFQGTGAADDSGLPNDRFFAVRPEGSVSTLKIQRTERGDSAVYLCASSPPGVSSYNEQFFGPGTRLTVL.

This clone was seen only a few times. The genes are TRBV7-9 and TRBJ1-1; possibly TRBD1 for D (6 bases). V was cut by 5 bases and J by 0 bases, with 13 bases left in between. Germline values: CDR1 SEHNR, CDR2 FQNEAQ (reference sequence). CDR3 length: 15 amino acids. CDR3 bases: TGTGCCAGCAGCCCAGTTGAGGGGGTGAACACTGAAGCTTTCTTT. Translation: CASSPVEGVNTEAFF.

This chain uses TRBV5-1 with TRBJ2-1, with 9 bases identical to TRBD2. J lost 3 bases, V lost 4 bases, and 5 bases had no gene match. Germline V CDR1 and CDR2: SGHRS, YFSETQ. This CDR3 is built from 15 residues. In DNA form, the CDR3 reads TGCGCCAGCAGCAGTAGCGGGAGCGGCTACAATGAGCAGTTCTTC. Its protein is CASSSSGSGYNEQFF.

CDR3 DNA: TGTGCCAGCAGCTTGTTTAGCGGGAATACAGATACGCAGTATTTT. Amino acid sequence: CASSLFSGNTDTQYF. The chain is built from TRBV11-2 and TRBJ2-3, with 8 bases identical to TRBD2. The V gene's germline CDR1 is SGHAT and CDR2 FQNNGV. V was clipped by 3 bases and J by 3 bases; unmatched bases: 5. The CDR3 length is 15 residues.

Only one count was recorded for this clone. This chain joins TRBV12-3 or TRBV12-4 and TRBJ1-5; a possible D gene is TRBD1 (5 bases). There are 13 residues in the CDR3. Trimming took off 2 bases at V and 5 bases at J, with 7 bases between the two ends. CDR3: CASSLSGDQPQHF. The DNA of the CDR3 is TGTGCCAGCAGTTTATCGGGGGATCAGCCCCAGCATTTT.

The V call is TRBV7-8, the J call TRBJ1-5; D unclear. Germline values: CDR1 SGHVS, CDR2 FQNEAQ. This CDR3 is 14 amino acids long. V was shortened by 4 bases and J by 4 bases, with 11 bases between the two germline ends. The CDR3 region is CASSSGPENQPQHF. The CDR3 DNA reads as TGTGCCAGCAGCTCCGGACCGGAGAATCAGCCCCAGCATTTT. The full variable domain, with the rest looked up from reference TRBV7-8 and TRBJ1-5, is GAGVSQSPRYKVAKRGQDVALRCDPISGHVSLFWYQQALGQGPEFLTYFQNEAQLDKSGLPSDRFFAERPEGSVSTLKIQRTQQEDSAVYLCASSSGPENQPQHFGDGTRLSIL.

V usage is TRBV27 and J usage is TRBJ2-1, with D unclear. V lost 4 bases and J 0 bases, leaving 10 bases between the germline ends. The germline gives CDR1 MNHEY, CDR2 SMNVEV (reference sequence). There are 15 residues in the CDR3. CDR3 region: CASSYSDASYNEQFF. The DNA for the CDR3 is TGTGCCAGCAGTTACAGCGACGCCTCCTACAATGAGCAGTTCTTC.

The rearrangement links TRBV5-6 to TRBJ2-1; 10 positions match TRBD2. With V trimmed by 2 bases and J by 7 bases, 6 bases remained unmatched. The germline CDR1 and CDR2 sequences are SGHDT and YYEEEE. This CDR3 contains 15 residues. The CDR3 reads CASSLSLAGSNEQFF. CDR3 in DNA: TGTGCCAGCAGCTTATCACTAGCGGGGTCTAATGAGCAGTTCTTC.

The genes are TRBV5-4 and TRBJ1-1; D not certain. The germline V gene encodes CDR1 SGHNT and CDR2 YYREEE (reference sequence). The CDR3 runs 14 residues. Trimming removed 4 bases from V and 0 bases from J, with 10 bases in between. The CDR3 spells CASSQNGVNTEAFF. The CDR3, as DNA: TGTGCCAGCAGCCAGAATGGGGTGAACACTGAAGCTTTCTTT.

The rearrangement uses TRBV6-6 and TRBJ2-5; tentatively, D is TRBD1 or TRBD2 (5 bases each). This CDR3 spans 14 amino acids. The V end lost 2 bases, the J end lost 1 base, and 8 bases lay between the germline ends. Per the germline V gene, CDR1 is MNHNY and CDR2 is SVGAGI (reference sequence). The CDR3 bases are TGTGCCAGCAGTTACGGGACGCGCCAAGAGACCCAGTACTTC. Its translation is CASSYGTRQETQYF.

This clone was seen more than once but under ten times. CDR3 nucleotides: TGCGCCAGCAGCTTGAGATTTGAGGACACCATATATTTT. It is translated as CASSLRFEDTIYF. The chain recombines TRBV5-1 with TRBJ1-3; D uncertain. The germline V gene has CDR1 SGHRS and CDR2 YFSETQ. V gave up 1 base and J gave up 8 bases, with 10 bases separating them. This CDR3 is 13 amino acids long. The full variable domain, rest sourced from reference TRBV5-1 and TRBJ1-3, is KAGVTQTPRYLIKTRGQQVTLSCSPISGHRSVSWYQQTPGQGLQFLFEYFSETQRNKGNFPGRFSGRQFSNSRSEMNVSTLELGDSALYLCASSLRFEDTIYFGEGSWLTVV.

The chain combines TRBV6-5 with TRBJ2-7; D remains unclear. Trimming cost V 6 bases and J 3 bases, with 15 bases left between them. This CDR3 comprises 14 residues. Per the germline V gene, CDR1 is MNHEY and CDR2 is SVGAGI. The CDR3 nucleotides are TGTGCCAGCAGCCCAAGATTGGGCAACTACGAGCAGTACTTC. This sequence encodes CASSPRLGNYEQYF.

This sequence joins TRBV7-3 and TRBJ2-3, with 9 bases aligning to TRBD2. V was clipped by 4 bases and J by 13 bases; unmatched bases: 12. From germline, CDR1 is SGHTA and CDR2 FQGTGA. The CDR3 is made up of 14 amino acids. This CDR3 is CASSSVAGDEREYF. CDR3 DNA: TGTGCCAGCAGCTCCGTAGCGGGGGACGAAAGGGAGTATTTT.

This sequence joins TRBV3-1 (or the pseudogene TRBV3-2) and TRBJ1-2; D ambiguous. Looked up from germline, CDR1 is LGHDT and CDR2 is YNNKEL (reference sequence). This CDR3 region has 11 residues. The ends were cut back, 1 base at V and 6 bases at J, with 3 bases in the middle. CDR3 in amino acids: CASSQADGYTF. The CDR3, as DNA: TGTGCCAGCAGCCAAGCCGATGGCTACACCTTC.

V is TRBV7-9 and J is TRBJ1-5; D remains ambiguous. V was trimmed by 3 bases and J by 6 bases, leaving 9 bases between them. The CDR3 has 13 amino acids. CDR1 and CDR2 (germline): SEHNR, FQNEAQ (reference sequence). This CDR3 is CASSLNFGQPQHF. CDR3 bases: TGTGCCAGCAGCTTGAATTTCGGTCAGCCCCAGCATTTT.

The CDR3 loop reads CASSEGDSSNQPQHF. The CDR3 region has the DNA TGCGCCAGCAGCGAGGGGGACAGTAGCAATCAGCCCCAGCATTTT. This sequence joins TRBV5-1 and TRBJ1-5; 7 positions match TRBD1. J was trimmed by 0 bases and V by 4 bases; bases with no gene match: 4. Germline V gene data show CDR1 as SGHRS and CDR2 as YFSETQ. The length of the CDR3 is 15 residues.

V and J are TRBV11-2 and TRBJ2-4; 10 nucleotides agree with TRBD2. Germline CDR1 is SGHAT and CDR2 is FQNNGV. The CDR3 is 16 amino acids. V lost 5 bases to trimming and J lost 7 bases; unmatched junction nucleotides: 11. The DNA for the CDR3 is TGTGCCAGCAGCCTTACTCCGGAGCGGGAGGGGAACATTCAGTACTTC. This encodes CASSLTPEREGNIQYF.

V gene TRBV7-2 combines with J gene TRBJ2-6; D gene uncertain. The CDR3 sequence is 13 residues long. Trimming left V 0 bases short and J 4 bases short, with 1 base between. The V gene's germline CDR1 is SGHTA and CDR2 FQGNSA. The CDR3 here is CASSLAGANVLTF. Here the CDR3 DNA reads TGTGCCAGCAGCTTAGCAGGGGCCAACGTCCTGACTTTC.

This clone has more than one count but fewer than ten. The rearrangement uses TRBV10-3 and TRBJ2-5; 9 bases fit TRBD2. V gave up 2 bases and J gave up 1 base; unmatched junction bases: 2. CDR1 ENHRY and CDR2 SYGVKD come from the germline V gene. CDR3 length: 15 amino acids. The CDR3 spells CAISEGTSIQETQYF. In DNA, the CDR3 is TGTGCCATCAGTGAGGGGACTAGCATCCAAGAGACCCAGTACTTC.

The J gene is TRBJ1-2, the V gene TRBV5-6; 9 nucleotides match TRBD1. The CDR3 runs 17 residues. Germline V lookup: CDR1 SGHDT, CDR2 YYEEEE. The V and J ends lost 5 bases and 3 bases, in that order; junction bases with no gene match: 14. Written as DNA, the CDR3 is TGTGCCAGCAGTCCGGAGATAAACAGGGGGCCCTACTATGGCTACACCTTC. This translates into CASSPEINRGPYYGYTF.